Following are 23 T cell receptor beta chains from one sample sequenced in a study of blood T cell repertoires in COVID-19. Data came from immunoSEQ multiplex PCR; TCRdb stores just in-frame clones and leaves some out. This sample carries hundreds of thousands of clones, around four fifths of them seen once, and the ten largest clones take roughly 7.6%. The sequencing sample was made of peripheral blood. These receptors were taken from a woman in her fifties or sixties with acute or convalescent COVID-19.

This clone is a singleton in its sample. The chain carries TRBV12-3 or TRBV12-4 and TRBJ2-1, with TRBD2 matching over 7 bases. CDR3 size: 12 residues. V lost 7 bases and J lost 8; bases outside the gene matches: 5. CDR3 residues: CASTPSGDEQFF. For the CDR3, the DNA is TGTGCCAGCACCCCGAGCGGGGATGAGCAGTTCTTC.

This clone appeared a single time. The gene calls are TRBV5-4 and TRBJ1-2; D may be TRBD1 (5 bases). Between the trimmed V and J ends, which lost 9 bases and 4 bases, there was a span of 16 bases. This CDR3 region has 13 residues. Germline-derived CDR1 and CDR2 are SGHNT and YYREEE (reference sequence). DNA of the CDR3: TGTGCCACTCAGGGAGGGCTAGGCTATGGCTACACCTTC. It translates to CATQGGLGYGYTF.

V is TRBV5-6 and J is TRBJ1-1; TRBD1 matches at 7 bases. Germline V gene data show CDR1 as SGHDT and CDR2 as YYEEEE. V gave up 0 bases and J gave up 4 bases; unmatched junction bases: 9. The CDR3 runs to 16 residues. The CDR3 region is CASSLGFGQGGTEAFF. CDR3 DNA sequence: TGTGCCAGCAGCTTGGGGTTCGGGCAGGGGGGCACTGAAGCTTTCTTT.

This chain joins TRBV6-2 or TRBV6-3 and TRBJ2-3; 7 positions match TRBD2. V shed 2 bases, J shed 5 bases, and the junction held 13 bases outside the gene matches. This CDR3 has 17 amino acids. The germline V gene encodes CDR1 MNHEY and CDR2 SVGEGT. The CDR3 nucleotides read TGTGCCAGCAGTTACCCCCTGGGCGGGAGTAGCGGAGATACGCAGTATTTT. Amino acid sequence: CASSYPLGGSSGDTQYF.

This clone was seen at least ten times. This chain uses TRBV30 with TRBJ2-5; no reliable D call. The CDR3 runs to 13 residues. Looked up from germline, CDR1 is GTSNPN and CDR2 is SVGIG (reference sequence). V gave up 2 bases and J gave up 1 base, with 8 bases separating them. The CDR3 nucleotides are TGTGCCTGGAGTTGGCTTATCCAAGAGACCCAGTACTTC. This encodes CAWSWLIQETQYF.

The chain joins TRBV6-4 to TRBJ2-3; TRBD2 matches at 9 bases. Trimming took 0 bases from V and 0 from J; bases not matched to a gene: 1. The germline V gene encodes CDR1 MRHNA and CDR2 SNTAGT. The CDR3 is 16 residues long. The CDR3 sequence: CASSDSTSGSTDTQYF. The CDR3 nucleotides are TGTGCCAGCAGTGACTCAACTAGCGGGAGCACAGATACGCAGTATTTT.

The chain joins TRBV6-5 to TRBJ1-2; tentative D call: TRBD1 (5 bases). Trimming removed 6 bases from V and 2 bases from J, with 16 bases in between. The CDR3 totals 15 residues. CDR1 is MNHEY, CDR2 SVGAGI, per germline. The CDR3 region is CASRPGGGINYGYTF. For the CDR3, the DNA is TGTGCCAGCAGACCCGGTGGGGGGATCAACTATGGCTACACCTTC.

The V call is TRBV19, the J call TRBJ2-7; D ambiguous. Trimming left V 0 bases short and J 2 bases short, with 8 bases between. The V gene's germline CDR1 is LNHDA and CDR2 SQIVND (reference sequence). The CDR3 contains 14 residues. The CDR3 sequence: CASSIDDTAYEQYF. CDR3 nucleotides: TGTGCCAGTAGTATAGACGACACCGCCTACGAGCAGTACTTC.

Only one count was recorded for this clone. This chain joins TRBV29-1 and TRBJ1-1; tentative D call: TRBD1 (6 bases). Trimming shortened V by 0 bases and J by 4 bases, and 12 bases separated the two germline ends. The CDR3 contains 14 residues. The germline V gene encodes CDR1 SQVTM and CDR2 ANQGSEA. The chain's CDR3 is CSVEDERGSTEAFF. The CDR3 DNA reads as TGCAGCGTTGAAGATGAAAGGGGGAGCACTGAAGCTTTCTTT.

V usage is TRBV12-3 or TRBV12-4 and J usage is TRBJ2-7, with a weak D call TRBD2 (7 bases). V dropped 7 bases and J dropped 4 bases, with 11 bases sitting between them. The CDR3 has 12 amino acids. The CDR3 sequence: CASTEGGYEQYF. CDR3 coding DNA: TGTGCCAGCACCGAGGGGGGGTACGAGCAGTACTTC.

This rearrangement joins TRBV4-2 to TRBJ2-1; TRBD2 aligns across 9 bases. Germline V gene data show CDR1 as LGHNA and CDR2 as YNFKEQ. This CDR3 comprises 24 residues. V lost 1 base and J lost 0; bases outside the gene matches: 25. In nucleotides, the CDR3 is TGTGCCAGCAGCCAAGGAAAACGAAGCACCGGGACTAGCCTAAGGGGGAGCTCCTACAATGAGCAGTTCTTC. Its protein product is CASSQGKRSTGTSLRGSSYNEQFF.

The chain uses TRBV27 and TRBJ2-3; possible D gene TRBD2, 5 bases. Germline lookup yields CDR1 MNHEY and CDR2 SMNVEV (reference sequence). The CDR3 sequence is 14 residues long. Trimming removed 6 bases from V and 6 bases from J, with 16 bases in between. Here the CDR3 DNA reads TGTGCCAGCAGGTCGGGGTTGGGATGGGATACGCAGTATTTT. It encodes CASRSGLGWDTQYF.

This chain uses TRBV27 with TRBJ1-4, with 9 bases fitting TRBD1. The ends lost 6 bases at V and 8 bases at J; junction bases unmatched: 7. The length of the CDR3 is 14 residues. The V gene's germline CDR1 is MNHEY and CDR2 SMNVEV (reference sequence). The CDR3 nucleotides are TGTGCCAGCAGGAAACAGGGGGCGGAAGAAAAACTGTTTTTT. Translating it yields CASRKQGAEEKLFF.

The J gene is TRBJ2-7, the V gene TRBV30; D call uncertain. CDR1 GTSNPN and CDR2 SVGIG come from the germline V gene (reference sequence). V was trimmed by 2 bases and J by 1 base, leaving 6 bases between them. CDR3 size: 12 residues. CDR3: CAWSLRSYEQYF. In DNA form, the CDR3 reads TGTGCCTGGAGTCTCAGGTCCTACGAGCAGTACTTC.

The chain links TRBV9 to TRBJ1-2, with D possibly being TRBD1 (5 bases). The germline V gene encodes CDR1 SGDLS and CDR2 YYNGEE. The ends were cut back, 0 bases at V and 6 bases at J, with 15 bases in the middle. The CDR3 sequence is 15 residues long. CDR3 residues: CASSVDPGTLNGYTF. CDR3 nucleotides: TGTGCCAGCAGCGTAGATCCAGGGACTTTGAATGGCTACACCTTC. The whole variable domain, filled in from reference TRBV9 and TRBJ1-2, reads DSGVTQTPKHLITATGQRVTLRCSPRSGDLSVYWYQQSLDQGLQFLIQYYNGEERAKGNILERFSAQQFPDLHSELNLSSLELGDSALYFCASSVDPGTLNGYTFGSGTRLTVV.

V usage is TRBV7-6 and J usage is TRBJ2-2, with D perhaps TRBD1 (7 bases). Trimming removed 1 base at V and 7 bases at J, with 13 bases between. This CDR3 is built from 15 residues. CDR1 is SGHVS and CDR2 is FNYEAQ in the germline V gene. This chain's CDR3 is CASSLVRQGGGELFF. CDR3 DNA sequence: TGTGCCAGCAGCTTAGTTCGCCAGGGGGGCGGGGAGCTGTTTTTT. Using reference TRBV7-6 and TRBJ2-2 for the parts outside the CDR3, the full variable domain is GAGVSQSPRYKVTKRGQDVALRCDPISGHVSLYWYRQALGQGPEFLTYFNYEAQQDKSGLPNDRFSAERPEGSISTLTIQRTEQRDSAMYRCASSLVRQGGGELFFGEGSRLTVL.

The CDR3 loop reads CASRPDSTGPPYGYTF. The CDR3 nucleotides are TGTGCCAGCAGACCAGATTCGACAGGGCCCCCATATGGCTACACCTTC. The chain is built from TRBV25-1 and TRBJ1-2, with 7 nucleotides matching TRBD1. The junction had 15 bases not matched to a gene; V was cut back by 6 bases and J by 5 bases. The CDR3 is 16 residues long. Germline CDR1 and CDR2: MGHDK and SYGVNS.

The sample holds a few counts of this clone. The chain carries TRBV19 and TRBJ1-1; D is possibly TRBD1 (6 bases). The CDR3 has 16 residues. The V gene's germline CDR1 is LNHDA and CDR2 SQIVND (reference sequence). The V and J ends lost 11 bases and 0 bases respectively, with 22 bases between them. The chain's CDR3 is CASKSGHSYMNTEAFF. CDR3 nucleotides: TGTGCCTCCAAATCGGGACATTCTTATATGAACACTGAAGCTTTCTTT. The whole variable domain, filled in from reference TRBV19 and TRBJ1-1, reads DGGITQSPKYLFRKEGQNVTLSCEQNLNHDAMYWYRQDPGQGLRLIYYSQIVNDFQKGDIAEGYSVSREKKESFPLTVTSAQKNPTAFYLCASKSGHSYMNTEAFFGQGTRLTVV.

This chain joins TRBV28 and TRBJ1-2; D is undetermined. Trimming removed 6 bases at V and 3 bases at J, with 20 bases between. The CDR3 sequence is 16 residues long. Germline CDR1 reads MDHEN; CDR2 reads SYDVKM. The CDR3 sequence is CASSHNAGSVYYGYTF. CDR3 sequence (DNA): TGTGCCAGCAGCCACAACGCGGGCAGCGTTTACTATGGCTACACCTTC.

The CDR3 region is CASSLKGGTSYEQYF. The CDR3 bases are TGTGCCAGCAGCCTAAAGGGGGGGACCTCCTACGAGCAGTACTTC. The chain joins TRBV7-9 to TRBJ2-7, with D possibly TRBD2 on 7 matching bases. V was pared by 5 bases and J by 0 bases, with 14 bases between. Germline V CDR1 and CDR2: SEHNR, FQNEAQ (reference sequence). This CDR3 has 15 amino acids.

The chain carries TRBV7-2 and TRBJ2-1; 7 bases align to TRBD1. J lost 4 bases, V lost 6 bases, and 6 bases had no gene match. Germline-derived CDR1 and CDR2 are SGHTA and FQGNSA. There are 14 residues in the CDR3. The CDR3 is CASSGDSHYNEQFF. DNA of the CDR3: TGTGCCAGCAGTGGGGACAGCCATTACAATGAGCAGTTCTTC.

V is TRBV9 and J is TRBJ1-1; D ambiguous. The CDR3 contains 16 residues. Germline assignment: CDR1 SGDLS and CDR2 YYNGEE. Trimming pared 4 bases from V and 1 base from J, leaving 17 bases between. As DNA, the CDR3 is TGTGCCAGCAGCTCCCAAGTTGCAGTGCCGAACACTGAAGCTTTCTTT. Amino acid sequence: CASSSQVAVPNTEAFF.

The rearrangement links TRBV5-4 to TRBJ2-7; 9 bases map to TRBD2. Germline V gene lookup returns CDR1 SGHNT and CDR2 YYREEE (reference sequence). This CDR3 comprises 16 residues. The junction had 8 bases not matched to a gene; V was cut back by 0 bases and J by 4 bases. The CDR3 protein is CASSLDTGLAIYEQYF. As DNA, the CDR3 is TGTGCCAGCAGCTTGGATACTGGACTAGCGATATACGAGCAGTACTTC.